This T cell receptor (beta chain) was recorded in a study of CD8 T cells in Susac syndrome. In germline, CDR1 is SGHRS, CDR2 YFSETQ. There are 16 residues in the CDR3. V lost 4 bases, J lost 2 bases, and 8 bases stayed unmatched. Random-hexamer reverse transcription was applied to 0.5 to 1 ug RNA. TCRdb reanalysed the immunoSEQ multiplex PCR reads using MiXCR and keeps one entry per CDR3 protein. The sample lists 180,000 or so distinct CDR3 sequences; more than 90% were seen once. TCR beta from blood CD8+ and CD4+ T cells was sequenced. Healthy donors constituted the controls, which were matched for age and sex. TEMRA cells underwent FACS enrichment and CD8+ and CD4+ T cells underwent negative isolation.

Sequenced sample: CD4+ T cells from PBMCs. The sequence was collected from a human donor in good health. This chain uses TRBV5-1 with TRBJ2-5; 10 bases are a match to TRBD2. In nucleotides, the CDR3 is TGCGCCAGCAGCCATAGCGGGGGGCGGCATCAAGAGACCCAGTACTTC. Translating it yields CASSHSGGRHQETQYF.